The subject of this entry is one T cell receptor (beta chain). Antigen unknown. This entry is derived from a study of T cell repertoires in cytomegalovirus infection. This CDR3 contains 17 residues. V lost 4 bases and J 2 bases, leaving 19 bases between the germline ends. The germline V gene has CDR1 MNHEY and CDR2 SMNVEV (reference sequence). TCRdb used MiXCR to reprocess the reads, holding one entry per CDR3 protein. The data hold 230,000 or so distinct CDR3 sequences, with 35% to 45% observed a single time. Specimen: CD8+ T cells from cultured PBMCs, collected from culture after CMV antigen stimulation. V and J are TRBV27 and TRBJ2-3; no firm D call. The sequence was obtained from a human donor in good health (CMV status not recorded). Some clones in this sample may be carry-over from other donors' samples. The CDR3: CASSSPLPDGNTDTQYF. CDR3 bases: TGTGCCAGCAGTTCACCCCTACCCGACGGAAACACAGATACGCAGTATTTT.